The 17 T cell receptor beta chains reported below all come from one sample, sequenced in a study of T cells in Graves' hyperthyroidism and ophthalmopathy. Amplified regions were TCR beta CDR3 sequences from RNA transcripts. The HTBI primer set drove a first-round RT-PCR of the TCR CDR3. TCRdb ran MiXCR on the multiplex PCR reads and lists one entry per CDR3 protein. This table has 370,000 or so distinct CDR3 sequences, more than 20% appearing once. Sequencing used blood. Every receptor here comes from a man aged 50-59 years with Graves' hyperthyroidism.

This clonotype showed up just a few times. The chain uses TRBV13 and TRBJ2-3, with 8 bases matching TRBD2. The J segment lost 5 bases and the V segment lost 4 bases, leaving 11 bases of the junction unmatched. The germline V gene has CDR1 PRHDT and CDR2 FYEKMQ (reference sequence). The CDR3 loop spans 16 amino acids. The CDR3 is CASSSRWTSRGDTQYF. The CDR3 DNA sequence: TGTGCCAGCAGCTCCCGTTGGACTAGCCGAGGAGATACGCAGTATTTT.

Only a few counts were recorded for this clonotype. The chain has TRBV5-1 and TRBJ2-1; 8 nucleotides align to TRBD2. J gave up 4 bases and V 4 bases, and 10 bases lay outside the gene matches. The CDR3 covers 16 residues. The V gene's germline CDR1 is SGHRS and CDR2 YFSETQ. CDR3 in DNA: TGCGCCAGCAGCCCGCTCGTAGCGGGACAATACAATGAGCAGTTCTTC. Residues: CASSPLVAGQYNEQFF.

The genes are TRBV2 and TRBJ2-7; the D gene could be TRBD1 or TRBD2 (6 bases each). CDR3 length: 14 amino acids. V was shortened by 9 bases and J by 4 bases, with 19 bases between the two germline ends. Per the germline V gene, CDR1 is SNHLY and CDR2 is FYNNEI. CDR3: CARSPRGPAYEQYF. As DNA, the CDR3 is TGTGCCAGAAGCCCCCGGGGGCCCGCTTACGAGCAGTACTTC.

The rearrangement links TRBV15 to TRBJ2-2; D is uncertain. CDR3 length: 14 amino acids. V lost 1 base and J lost 1, with 4 bases in between. Germline-derived CDR1 and CDR2 are LNHNV and YYDKDF (reference sequence). CDR3 in amino acids: CATSRGGNTGELFF. The CDR3 nucleotides read TGTGCCACCAGCAGAGGGGGGAACACCGGGGAGCTGTTTTTT.

This clonotype appeared a few times. This sequence joins TRBV5-1 and TRBJ2-7; 7 positions agree with TRBD2. Looked up from germline, CDR1 is SGHRS and CDR2 is YFSETQ. The J segment lost 3 bases and the V segment lost 3 bases, leaving 9 bases of the junction unmatched. CDR3 length equals 15 residues. This CDR3 reads CASSSMSGAHYEQYF. Written as DNA, the CDR3 is TGCGCCAGCAGCTCCATGAGCGGGGCCCACTACGAGCAGTACTTC.

This clonotype was recorded many times. The V gene is TRBV12-3 or TRBV12-4, the J gene TRBJ2-7, with D perhaps matching TRBD1 (7 bases). Between the trimmed V and J ends, which lost 5 bases and 2 bases, there was a span of 13 bases. The length of the CDR3 is 14 residues. This CDR3 reads CASSPGGQTYEQYF. CDR3 nucleotides: TGTGCCAGCAGTCCCGGGGGACAGACCTACGAGCAGTACTTC.

This clonotype was counted a few times. The V gene is TRBV5-1, the J gene TRBJ2-3; TRBD1 is a possible D gene (5 bases). The germline V gene encodes CDR1 SGHRS and CDR2 YFSETQ. The CDR3 loop spans 14 amino acids. Trimming removed 0 bases at V and 4 bases at J, with 9 bases between. The CDR3 region has the DNA TGCGCCAGCAGCTTGGCAGGGCTGGCAGATACGCAGTATTTT. This sequence encodes CASSLAGLADTQYF.

This clonotype showed up many times. V gene TRBV13 combines with J gene TRBJ2-7; 11 nucleotides line up with TRBD2. The CDR3 sequence is 14 residues long. J was trimmed by 5 bases and V by 1 base; bases with no gene match: 1. The germline V gene has CDR1 PRHDT and CDR2 FYEKMQ (reference sequence). The CDR3: CASSLAGLADEQYF. DNA for the CDR3: TGTGCCAGCAGCTTAGCGGGACTAGCGGACGAGCAGTACTTC. The entire variable domain, with the rest obtained from reference TRBV13 and TRBJ2-7, is as follows: AAGVIQSPRHLIKEKRETATLKCYPIPRHDTVYWYQQGPGQDPQFLISFYEKMQSDKGSIPDRFSAQQFSDYHSELNMSSLELGDSALYFCASSLAGLADEQYFGPGTRLTVT.

The table lists this clonotype with many counts. This rearrangement joins TRBV11-2 to TRBJ2-5, with D perhaps being TRBD1 or TRBD2 (5 bases each). The V gene lost 6 bases and the J gene lost 2 bases, with 10 bases spanning the gap. This CDR3 spans 13 amino acids. The V gene's germline CDR1 is SGHAT and CDR2 FQNNGV. The CDR3 spells CASRKGRQETQYF. For the CDR3, the DNA is TGTGCCAGCAGGAAGGGGAGACAAGAGACCCAGTACTTC.

The V call is TRBV9, the J call TRBJ2-1; 8 positions match TRBD2. CDR3 length equals 15 residues. In germline, CDR1 is SGDLS, CDR2 YYNGEE. J lost 1 base, V lost 6 bases, and 6 bases had no gene match. The CDR3 sequence is CASNRGGGSYNEQFF. The CDR3, as DNA: TGTGCCAGCAACCGCGGCGGGGGGTCCTACAATGAGCAGTTCTTC.

This clonotype showed up just a few times. The V gene is TRBV7-9, the J gene TRBJ2-3; 8 bases are shared with TRBD2. Germline lookup yields CDR1 SEHNR and CDR2 FQNEAQ (reference sequence). The trim removed 5 bases at V and 0 bases at J, leaving 10 bases unmatched. This CDR3 is 17 amino acids long. This chain's CDR3 is CASSPRGSGGSTDTQYF. The CDR3 DNA reads TGTGCCAGCAGCCCGAGGGGCAGCGGGGGTAGCACAGATACGCAGTATTTT.

In regard to this clonotype: Being one base from a much bigger clone, this may be a read error. The chain is built from TRBV18 and TRBJ2-2; D remains unclear. The CDR3 runs to 13 residues. V gave up 2 bases and J gave up 4 bases, with 5 bases separating them. The germline gives CDR1 KGHSH, CDR2 LQKENI. The DNA for the CDR3 is TGTGCCAGCTCACCAAAGGTCACCGGGGAGCTGTTTTTT. Amino acid sequence: CASSPKVTGELFF.

This clonotype was observed a handful of times. V gene TRBV10-3 combines with J gene TRBJ1-1; 7 nucleotides align to TRBD1. CDR1 and CDR2 (germline): ENHRY, SYGVKD. The CDR3 spans 13 residues. V was pared by 8 bases and J by 3 bases, with 6 bases of the junction left unmatched. CDR3 region: CAILSGGHTEAFF. The DNA of the CDR3 is TGTGCCATCCTATCAGGGGGTCACACTGAAGCTTTCTTT.

This clonotype was seen only a few times. The chain links TRBV7-6 to TRBJ2-3; 10 bases fit TRBD2. The CDR3 consists of 16 residues. Per the germline V gene, CDR1 is SGHVS and CDR2 is FNYEAQ. The V gene end was trimmed by 5 bases and the J gene end by 2 bases; junction bases not matched to a gene: 7. CDR3 residues: CASSHPSGRFTDTQYF. CDR3 DNA: TGTGCCAGCAGCCACCCTAGCGGGAGATTCACAGATACGCAGTATTTT. Drawing the rest from reference TRBV7-6 and TRBJ2-3, the complete variable domain is GAGVSQSPRYKVTKRGQDVALRCDPISGHVSLYWYRQALGQGPEFLTYFNYEAQQDKSGLPNDRFSAERPEGSISTLTIQRTEQRDSAMYRCASSHPSGRFTDTQYFGPGTRLTVL.

The rearrangement uses TRBV6-5 and TRBJ1-3; possible D gene TRBD1, 5 bases. Trimming shortened V by 0 bases and J by 4 bases, and 13 bases separated the two germline ends. This CDR3 has 16 residues. Germline assignment: CDR1 MNHEY and CDR2 SVGAGI. CDR3 residues: CASSYSRAGTGNTIYF. In nucleotides, the CDR3 is TGTGCCAGCAGTTACTCGAGGGCAGGGACGGGAAACACCATATATTTT.

The chain uses TRBV11-2 and TRBJ2-7; TRBD1 matches at 7 bases. V gave up 8 bases and J gave up 7 bases; unmatched junction bases: 17. The CDR3 consists of 15 residues. CDR1 and CDR2 from the germline V gene are SGHAT and FQNNGV. CDR3 residues: CASGITGTAPGEQYF. The CDR3 DNA sequence: TGTGCCAGCGGGATAACCGGGACAGCTCCGGGAGAGCAGTACTTC.

This sequence joins TRBV7-3 and TRBJ1-4; maybe TRBD1 (5 bases). Germline assignment: CDR1 SGHTA and CDR2 FQGTGA. Trimming took off 0 bases at V and 5 bases at J, with 13 bases between the two ends. The CDR3 is made up of 16 amino acids. The DNA for the CDR3 is TGTGCCAGCAGCTTAACGGGGACGGTCGACAATGAAAAACTGTTTTTT. Translation gives CASSLTGTVDNEKLFF.